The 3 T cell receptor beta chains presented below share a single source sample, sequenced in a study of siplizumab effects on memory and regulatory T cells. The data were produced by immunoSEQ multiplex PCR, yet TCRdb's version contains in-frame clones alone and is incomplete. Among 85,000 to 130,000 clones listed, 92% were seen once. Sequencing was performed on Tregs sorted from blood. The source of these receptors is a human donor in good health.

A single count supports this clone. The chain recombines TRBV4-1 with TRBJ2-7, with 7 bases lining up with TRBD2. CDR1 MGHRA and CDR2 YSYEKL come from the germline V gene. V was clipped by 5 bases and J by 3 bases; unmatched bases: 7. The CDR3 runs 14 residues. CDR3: CASSSFRGDYEQYF. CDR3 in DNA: TGCGCCAGCAGCTCGTTCCGGGGGGACTACGAGCAGTACTTC.

The DNA of the CDR3 is TGCGCCAGCAGCGCGGACAGGGCAACGTACGAGCAGTACTTC. Its protein is CASSADRATYEQYF. The chain combines TRBV5-1 with TRBJ2-7, with 8 bases that match TRBD1. Germline CDR1 is SGHRS and CDR2 is YFSETQ. There are 14 residues in the CDR3. V lost 4 bases to trimming and J lost 4 bases; unmatched junction nucleotides: 7.

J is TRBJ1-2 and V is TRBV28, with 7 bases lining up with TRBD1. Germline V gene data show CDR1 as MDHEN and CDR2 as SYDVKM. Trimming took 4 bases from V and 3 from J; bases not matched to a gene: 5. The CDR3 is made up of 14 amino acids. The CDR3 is CASSYLDRDYGYTF. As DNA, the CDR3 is TGTGCCAGCAGTTACTTAGACAGGGACTATGGCTACACCTTC.